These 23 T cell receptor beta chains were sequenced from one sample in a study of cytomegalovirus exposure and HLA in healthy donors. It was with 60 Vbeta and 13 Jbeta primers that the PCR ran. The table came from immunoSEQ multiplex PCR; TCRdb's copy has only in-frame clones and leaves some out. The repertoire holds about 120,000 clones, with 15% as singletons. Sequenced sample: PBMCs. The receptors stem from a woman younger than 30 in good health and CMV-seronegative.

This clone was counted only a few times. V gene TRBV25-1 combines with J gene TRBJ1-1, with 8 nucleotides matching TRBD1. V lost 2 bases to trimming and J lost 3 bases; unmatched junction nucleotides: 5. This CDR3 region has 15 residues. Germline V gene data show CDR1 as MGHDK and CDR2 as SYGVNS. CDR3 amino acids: CASSEGTGRDTEAFF. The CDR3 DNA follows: TGTGCCAGCAGTGAAGGGACAGGTCGAGACACTGAAGCTTTCTTT.

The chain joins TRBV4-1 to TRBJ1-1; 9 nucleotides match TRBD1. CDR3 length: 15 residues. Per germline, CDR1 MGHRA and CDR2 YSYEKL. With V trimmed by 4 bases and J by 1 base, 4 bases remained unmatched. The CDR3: CASSLTGQGNTEAFF. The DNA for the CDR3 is TGCGCCAGCAGCCTAACGGGACAGGGGAACACTGAAGCTTTCTTT.

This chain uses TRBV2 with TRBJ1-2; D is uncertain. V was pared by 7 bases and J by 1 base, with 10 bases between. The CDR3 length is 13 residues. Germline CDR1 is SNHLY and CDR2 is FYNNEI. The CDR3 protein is CASTLLDNYGYTF. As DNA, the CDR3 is TGTGCCAGCACCTTGCTAGATAACTATGGCTACACCTTC.

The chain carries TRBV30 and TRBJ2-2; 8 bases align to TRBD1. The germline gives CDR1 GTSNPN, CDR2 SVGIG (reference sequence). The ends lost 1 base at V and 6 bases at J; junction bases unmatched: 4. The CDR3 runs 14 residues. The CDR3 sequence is CAWSADRDPGELFF. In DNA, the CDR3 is TGTGCCTGGAGTGCGGACAGGGACCCCGGGGAGCTGTTTTTT.

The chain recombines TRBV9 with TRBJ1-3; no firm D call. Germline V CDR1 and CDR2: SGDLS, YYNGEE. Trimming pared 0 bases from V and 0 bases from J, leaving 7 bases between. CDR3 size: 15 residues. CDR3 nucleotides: TGTGCCAGCAGCGTAGGCGGGAGCTCTGGAAACACCATATATTTT. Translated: CASSVGGSSGNTIYF. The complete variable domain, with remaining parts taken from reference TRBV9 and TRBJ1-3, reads DSGVTQTPKHLITATGQRVTLRCSPRSGDLSVYWYQQSLDQGLQFLIQYYNGEERAKGNILERFSAQQFPDLHSELNLSSLELGDSALYFCASSVGGSSGNTIYFGEGSWLTVV.

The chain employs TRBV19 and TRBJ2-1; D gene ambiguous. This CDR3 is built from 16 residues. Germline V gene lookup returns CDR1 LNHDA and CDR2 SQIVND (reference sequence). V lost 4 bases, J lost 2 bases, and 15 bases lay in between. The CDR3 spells CASSRQATLTYNEQFF. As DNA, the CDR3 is TGTGCCAGTAGTAGGCAGGCGACGTTAACCTACAATGAGCAGTTCTTC.

The CDR3 protein is CASSLGFAGDYGYTF. The CDR3 coding sequence is TGTGCCAGCAGCTTGGGGTTCGCGGGTGACTATGGCTACACCTTC. The chain combines TRBV5-4 with TRBJ1-2; D gene unclear. Looked up from germline, CDR1 is SGHNT and CDR2 is YYREEE (reference sequence). The CDR3 totals 15 residues. With 0 bases removed from V and 3 bases from J, the gap between germline ends came to 12 bases.

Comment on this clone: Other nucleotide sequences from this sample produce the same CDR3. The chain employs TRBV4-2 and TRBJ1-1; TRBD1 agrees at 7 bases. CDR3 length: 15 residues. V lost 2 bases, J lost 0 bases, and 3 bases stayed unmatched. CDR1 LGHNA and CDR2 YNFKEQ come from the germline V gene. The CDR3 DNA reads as TGTGCCAGCAGCCAAAACAGGGGAATGAACACTGAAGCTTTCTTT. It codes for CASSQNRGMNTEAFF.

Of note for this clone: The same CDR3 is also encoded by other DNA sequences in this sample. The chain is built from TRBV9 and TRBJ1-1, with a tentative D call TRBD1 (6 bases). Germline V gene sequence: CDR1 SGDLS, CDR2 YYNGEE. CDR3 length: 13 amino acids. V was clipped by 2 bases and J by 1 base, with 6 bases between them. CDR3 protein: CASSVDRNTEAFF. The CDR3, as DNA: TGTGCCAGCAGCGTGGACAGGAACACTGAAGCTTTCTTT.

The CDR3 sequence: CSVHGERTGDTGELFF. The CDR3 nucleotides are TGCAGCGTACACGGGGAGAGGACAGGGGACACCGGGGAGCTGTTTTTT. The chain joins TRBV29-1 to TRBJ2-2; 9 nucleotides align to TRBD1. Germline CDR1 SQVTM, CDR2 ANQGSEA. The CDR3 is 16 residues long. Trimming removed 6 bases from V and 3 bases from J; junction bases left unmatched: 11.

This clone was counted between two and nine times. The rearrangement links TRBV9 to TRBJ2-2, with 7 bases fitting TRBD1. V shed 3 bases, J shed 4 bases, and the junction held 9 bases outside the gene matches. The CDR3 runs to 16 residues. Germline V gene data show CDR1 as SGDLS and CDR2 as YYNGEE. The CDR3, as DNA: TGTGCCAGCAGCGACGGGCCAGGGGGTCCCACCGGGGAGCTGTTTTTT. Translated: CASSDGPGGPTGELFF.

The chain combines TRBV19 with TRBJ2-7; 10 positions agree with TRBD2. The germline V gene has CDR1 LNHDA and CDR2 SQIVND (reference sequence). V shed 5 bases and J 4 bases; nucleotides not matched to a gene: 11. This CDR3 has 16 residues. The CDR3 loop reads CASSGHAGTSAYEQYF. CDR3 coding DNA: TGTGCCAGTAGTGGGCACGCAGGGACTAGCGCATACGAGCAGTACTTC. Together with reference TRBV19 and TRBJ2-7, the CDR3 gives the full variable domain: DGGITQSPKYLFRKEGQNVTLSCEQNLNHDAMYWYRQDPGQGLRLIYYSQIVNDFQKGDIAEGYSVSREKKESFPLTVTSAQKNPTAFYLCASSGHAGTSAYEQYFGPGTRLTVT.

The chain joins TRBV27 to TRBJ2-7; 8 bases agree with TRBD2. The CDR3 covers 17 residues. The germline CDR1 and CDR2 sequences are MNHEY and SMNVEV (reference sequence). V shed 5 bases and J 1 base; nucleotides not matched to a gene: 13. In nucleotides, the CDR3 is TGTGCCAGCAGTACGACCCAGCGGGGGAGGGAGTCCTACGAGCAGTACTTC. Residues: CASSTTQRGRESYEQYF.

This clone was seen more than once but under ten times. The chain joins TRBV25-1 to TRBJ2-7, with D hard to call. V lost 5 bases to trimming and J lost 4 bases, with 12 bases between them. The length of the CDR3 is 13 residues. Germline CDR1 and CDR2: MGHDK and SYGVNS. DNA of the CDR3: TGTGCCAGCAGTCACGGGTTCGGGTACGAGCAGTACTTC. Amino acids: CASSHGFGYEQYF.

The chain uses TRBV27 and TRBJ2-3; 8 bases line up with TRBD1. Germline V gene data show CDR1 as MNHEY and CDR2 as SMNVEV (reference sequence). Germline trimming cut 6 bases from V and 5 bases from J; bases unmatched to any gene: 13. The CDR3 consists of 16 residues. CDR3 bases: TGTGCCAGCAGCCCGGTCGGACAGGGCCCTGGAGATACGCAGTATTTT. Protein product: CASSPVGQGPGDTQYF.

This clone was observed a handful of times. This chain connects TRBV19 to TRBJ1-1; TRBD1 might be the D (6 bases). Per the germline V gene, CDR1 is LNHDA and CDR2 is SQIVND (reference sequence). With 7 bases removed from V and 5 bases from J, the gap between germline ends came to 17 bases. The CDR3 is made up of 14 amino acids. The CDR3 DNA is TGTGCCAGTACCTTCACAGGGTCTCTTACTGAAGCTTTCTTT. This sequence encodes CASTFTGSLTEAFF.

This CDR3 reads CASSTRQGGFGYTF. The CDR3 DNA reads as TGTGCCAGCAGTACCCGACAGGGTGGCTTTGGCTACACCTTC. The V gene is TRBV27, the J gene TRBJ1-2, with TRBD1 matching over 7 bases. The CDR3 sequence is 14 residues long. CDR1 and CDR2 (germline): MNHEY, SMNVEV (reference sequence). J lost 7 bases, V lost 5 bases, and 10 bases had no gene match.

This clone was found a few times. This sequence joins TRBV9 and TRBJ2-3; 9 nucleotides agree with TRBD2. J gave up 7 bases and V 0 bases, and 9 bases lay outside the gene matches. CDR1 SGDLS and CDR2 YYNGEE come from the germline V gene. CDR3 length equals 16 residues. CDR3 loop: CASSVASAGGPYTQYF. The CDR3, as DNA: TGTGCCAGCAGCGTAGCTTCGGCGGGGGGGCCTTATACGCAGTATTTT.

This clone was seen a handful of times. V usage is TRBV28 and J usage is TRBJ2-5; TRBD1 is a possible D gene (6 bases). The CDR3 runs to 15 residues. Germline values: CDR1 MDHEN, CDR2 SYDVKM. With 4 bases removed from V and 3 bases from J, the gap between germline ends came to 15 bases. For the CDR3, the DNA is TGTGCCAGCAGTTATAAGACAGGAATCGAAGAGACCCAGTACTTC. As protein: CASSYKTGIEETQYF. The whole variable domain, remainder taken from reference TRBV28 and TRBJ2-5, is DVKVTQSSRYLVKRTGEKVFLECVQDMDHENMFWYRQDPGLGLRLIYFSYDVKMKEKGDIPEGYSVSREKKERFSLILESASTNQTSMYLCASSYKTGIEETQYFGPGTRLLVL.

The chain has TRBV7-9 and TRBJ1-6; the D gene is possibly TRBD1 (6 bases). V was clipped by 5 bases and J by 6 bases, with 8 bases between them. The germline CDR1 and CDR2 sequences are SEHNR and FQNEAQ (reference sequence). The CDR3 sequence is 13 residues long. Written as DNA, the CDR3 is TGTGCCAGCAGCCGGACAGTTAATTCACCCCTCCACTTT. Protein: CASSRTVNSPLHF.

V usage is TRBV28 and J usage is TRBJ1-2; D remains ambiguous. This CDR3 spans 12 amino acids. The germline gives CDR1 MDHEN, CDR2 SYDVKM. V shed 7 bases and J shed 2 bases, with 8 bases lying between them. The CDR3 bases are TGTGCCAGCAAGCTGATAAACTATGGCTACACCTTC. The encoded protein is CASKLINYGYTF.

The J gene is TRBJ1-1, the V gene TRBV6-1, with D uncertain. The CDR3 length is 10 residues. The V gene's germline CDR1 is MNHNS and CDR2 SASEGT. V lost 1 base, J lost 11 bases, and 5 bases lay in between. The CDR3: CASSEERAFF. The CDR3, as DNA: TGTGCCAGCAGTGAAGAGCGGGCTTTCTTT.

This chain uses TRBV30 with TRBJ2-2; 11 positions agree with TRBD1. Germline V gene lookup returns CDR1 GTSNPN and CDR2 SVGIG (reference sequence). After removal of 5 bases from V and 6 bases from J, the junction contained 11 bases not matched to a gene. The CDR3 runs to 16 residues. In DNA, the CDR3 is TGTGCCTGGGGCGAGAAGGACAGGGGGCAATCCGGGGAGCTGTTTTTT. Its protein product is CAWGEKDRGQSGELFF.